The 9 T cell receptor beta chains presented below share a single source sample, sequenced in a study of tumor-infiltrating lymphocytes in primary liver carcinoma. Co-extracted RNA and DNA came from 20-30 mg of unsorted bulk tissue. TCR beta cDNA was prepared out of around 460 ng total RNA by means of a constant-region primer. Slightly modified ARM-PCR, run as three nested multiplex PCR rounds, produced the TCR beta libraries. The first two PCR rounds used TRBV1-TRBV30 primers with a Cbeta primer, roughly 10 cycles each. TCRdb itself ran the multiplex PCR reads through MiXCR, one entry per CDR3 protein. The data show tens of thousands of distinct CDR3 sequences, 60% to 85% seen once. The sequencing input was liver tumor tissue from sampling region 4. This sample's subset: tumor region T4, right-lateral pole. Receptors originate from a woman between 25 and 40 years old with primary liver carcinoma and hepatitis B virus infection.

This clonotype was counted ten times or more. Since a much larger clone is just one base distant, this may be a read error. The CDR3 is CASSYAPYEQYF. The CDR3 nucleotides read TGTGCCAGCAGTTACGCCCCCTACGAGCAGTACTTC. The chain employs TRBV6-2 or TRBV6-3 and TRBJ2-7; D unclear. Germline-derived CDR1 and CDR2 are MNHEY and SVGEGT. The CDR3 sequence is 12 residues long. V lost 2 bases and J 2 bases, leaving 4 bases between the germline ends.

Sample share makes this clonotype medium-sized. V and J are TRBV5-4 and TRBJ2-3; 7 bases map to TRBD2. The CDR3 totals 13 residues. Germline values: CDR1 SGHNT, CDR2 YYREEE (reference sequence). V lost 4 bases, J lost 5 bases, and 4 bases stayed unmatched. The CDR3: CASSRLAGDTQYF. The CDR3 DNA is TGTGCCAGCAGCCGACTAGCTGGAGATACGCAGTATTTT.

This clonotype was counted only a few times. The germline gene is not matched at one end of the junction; a read error may be the cause. CDR3 DNA: TGCAGCACCACTGGGGAAGATAAGGGTTACTACGAACAGTACTTC. Protein product: CSTTGEDKGYYEQYF. The rearrangement joins TRBV29-1 to TRBJ2-7; no clear D gene. This CDR3 has 15 residues. In germline, CDR1 is SQVTM, CDR2 ANQGSEA.

To note about this clonotype: Since the CDR3 does not end with the conserved phenylalanine or tryptophan, this likely comes from a read error. Because the CDR3's place on the DNA is in doubt, the DNA is left out and the CDR3 is given as listed by TCRdb. The rearrangement uses TRBV6-1 and TRBJ2-7; the DNA was not used to check the table's D call, TRBD1. The CDR3 is made up of 13 amino acids, end residues included. From germline, CDR1 is MNHNS and CDR2 SASEGT. The CDR3 here is CASSECWGNEQYS.

As to this clonotype: At one end, the junction sequence differs from germline, possibly due to a read error. This sequence joins TRBV11-2 and TRBJ1-1, with 12 positions matching TRBD1. Germline CDR1 SGHAT, CDR2 FQNNGV. The CDR3 spans 20 residues. CDR3 coding DNA: TGTGCCAGCAGCGCTCGGGACAGGGGGCGCAAGAGGTGGAATAACACCGAACCTTTCTTC. Encoded protein: CASSARDRGRKRWNNTEPFF.

The V call is TRBV29-1, the J call TRBJ2-3; 8 bases fit TRBD2. Germline V gene data show CDR1 as SQVTM and CDR2 as ANQGSEA. The CDR3 spans 16 residues. This CDR3 reads CSASRTSWSRSDTQYF. CDR3 DNA: TGCAGTGCCTCCCGGACTAGCTGGAGTAGATCAGATACGCAGTATTTT.

Notes on this clonotype: A junction boundary mismatches the germline segment, possibly from a read error. This chain joins TRBV6-5 and TRBJ2-7; maybe TRBD1 (5 bases). The CDR3 has 15 residues. Germline CDR1 MNHEY, CDR2 SVGAGI. The CDR3 DNA follows: TGTGCCAGCAGTTACAAGGACATCAGCGCCTACAAGCAGTACTTC. Protein product: CASSYKDISAYKQYF.

This clonotype was detected a few times. The chain recombines TRBV5-1 with TRBJ2-5; 8 positions match TRBD1. Germline CDR1 is SGHRS and CDR2 is YFSETQ. The CDR3 has 16 residues. V lost 0 bases, J lost 4 bases, and 8 bases stayed unmatched. The CDR3 protein is CASSLAPTGALETQYF. As DNA, the CDR3 is TGCGCCAGCAGCTTGGCCCCGACAGGGGCCCTAGAGACCCAGTACTTC.

A remark on this clonotype: One junction end does not reproduce the germline sequence, and a read error may be involved. The rearrangement joins TRBV6-5 to TRBJ2-7; the D gene is possibly TRBD2 (6 bases). The CDR3 length is 13 residues. CDR1 MNHEY and CDR2 SVGAGI come from the germline V gene. CDR3 sequence (DNA): TGTGCCTGCAGGCGGACTAACGGGACCGAACAGTACTTC. This codes for CACRRTNGTEQYF.